This record looks at one T cell receptor beta chain sequence and its context. Trimming removed 0 bases at V and 6 bases at J, with 9 bases between. The CDR3 consists of 13 residues. CDR1 is LGHDT, CDR2 YNNKEL, per germline (reference sequence). This entry comes from a study of patients and donors after allogeneic stem cell transplantation. MiXCR, run by TCRdb on the RT-PCR reads, gives a single entry per CDR3 protein. This sample has hundreds of thousands of distinct CDR3 sequences, with roughly 16% found just once. Material: blood, either unsorted or a sorted T cell fraction (not recorded which). This sequence originates from a human donor who was either an allogeneic HSCT recipient or a stem cell or donor lymphocyte infusion donor (not recorded which). It is not recorded whose cells these are; they may come from a transplant donor. The chain carries TRBV3-1 and TRBJ2-7, with D tentatively TRBD1 (5 bases). In DNA form, the CDR3 reads TGTGCCAGCAGCCAAGACAGGGTGGGCGAGCAGTACTTC. This codes for CASSQDRVGEQYF.